This TCR beta chain originates from a study of regulatory T cells in long-lasting Graves disease. This sample's time point: persistent/refractory GD, antithyroid drugs over 5 years with positive TRAb. The TCR library was made from RNA extracted from PBMCs. Graves' disease was diagnosed by American Thyroid Association guidelines. Xi'an, China, was home to the endocrinology department that provided patients. Looked up from germline, CDR1 is LNHDA and CDR2 is SQIVND (reference sequence). The CDR3 contains 15 residues. Trimming removed 4 bases at V and 8 bases at J, with 21 bases between. Arm-PCR with iRepertoire HTBI primers amplified the CDR3 regions for these TCR beta libraries. TCRdb fed the multiplex PCR reads into MiXCR, producing one record per CDR3 protein. The table shows a few hundred thousand distinct CDR3 sequences, with roughly 24% occurring only once. Whole-study results and caveats: Study of thyroid tissue was not done, with only peripheral blood studied. Newly diagnosed Graves' patients had higher TCR diversity than persistent ones.

This clonotype was counted once. The antigen is not known. This chain connects TRBV19 to TRBJ2-7; possibly TRBD2 for D (7 bases). This TCR came from a woman in her thirties or forties with Graves disease. Sequencing was performed on peripheral blood mononuclear cells (PBMCs), taken when the disease was refractory, from a patient treated with antithyroid drugs. The CDR3 nucleotides read TGTGCCAGTAGTAACTCCAGGGAGGGGGTATTTCAGCAGTACTTC. This encodes CASSNSREGVFQQYF. Full variable domain (missing parts from reference TRBV19 and TRBJ2-7): DGGITQSPKYLFRKEGQNVTLSCEQNLNHDAMYWYRQDPGQGLRLIYYSQIVNDFQKGDIAEGYSVSREKKESFPLTVTSAQKNPTAFYLCASSNSREGVFQQYFGPGTRLTVT.